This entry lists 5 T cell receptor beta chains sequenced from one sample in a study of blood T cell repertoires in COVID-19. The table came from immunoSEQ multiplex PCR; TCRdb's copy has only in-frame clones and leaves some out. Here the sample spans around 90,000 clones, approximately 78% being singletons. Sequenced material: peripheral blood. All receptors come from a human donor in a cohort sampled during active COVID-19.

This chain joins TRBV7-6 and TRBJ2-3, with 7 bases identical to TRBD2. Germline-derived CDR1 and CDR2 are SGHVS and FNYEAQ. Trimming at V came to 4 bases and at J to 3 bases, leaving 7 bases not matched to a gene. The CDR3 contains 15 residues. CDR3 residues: CASSSIAGGTDTQYF. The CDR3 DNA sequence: TGTGCCAGCAGCTCAATAGCGGGCGGGACAGATACGCAGTATTTT.

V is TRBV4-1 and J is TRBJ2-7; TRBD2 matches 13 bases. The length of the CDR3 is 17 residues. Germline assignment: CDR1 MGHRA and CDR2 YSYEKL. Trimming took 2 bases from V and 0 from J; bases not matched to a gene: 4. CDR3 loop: CASSQTLAGGFSYEQYF. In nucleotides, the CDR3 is TGCGCCAGCAGCCAAACACTAGCGGGGGGGTTCTCCTACGAGCAGTACTTC.

CDR3 protein: CASSPQLAGLPNEQFF. DNA for the CDR3: TGTGCCAGCAGCCCCCAACTAGCGGGGCTCCCCAATGAGCAGTTCTTC. This rearrangement joins TRBV3-1 (or the pseudogene TRBV3-2) to TRBJ2-1; 10 nucleotides agree with TRBD2. The CDR3 consists of 16 residues. V was clipped by 4 bases and J by 6 bases; unmatched bases: 9. Germline values: CDR1 LGHDT, CDR2 YNNKEL (reference sequence).

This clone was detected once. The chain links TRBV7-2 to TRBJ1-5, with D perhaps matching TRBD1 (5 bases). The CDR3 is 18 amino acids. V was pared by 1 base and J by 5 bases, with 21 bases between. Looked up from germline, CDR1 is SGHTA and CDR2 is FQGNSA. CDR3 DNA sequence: TGTGCCAGCAGCTTAGTCTGGGGTGGTGGGGCAGGCGATCAGCCCCAGCATTTT. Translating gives CASSLVWGGGAGDQPQHF.

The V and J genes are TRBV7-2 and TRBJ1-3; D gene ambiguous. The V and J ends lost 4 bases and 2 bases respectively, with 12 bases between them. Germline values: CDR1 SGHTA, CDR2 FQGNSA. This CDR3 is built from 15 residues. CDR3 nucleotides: TGTGCCAGCAGCTCCCTCAGGTTTCCTGGAAACACCATATATTTT. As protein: CASSSLRFPGNTIYF.